Below are 21 T cell receptor beta chains sequenced from a single sample in a study of cytomegalovirus exposure and HLA in healthy donors. The PCR used 60 Vbeta and 13 Jbeta primers. The table came from immunoSEQ multiplex PCR; TCRdb's copy has only in-frame clones and leaves some out. The sample lists roughly 63,000 clones; around 75% were seen once. Material: PBMCs. The receptors shown here come from a woman in her forties in good health and CMV-seropositive.

This chain connects TRBV29-1 to TRBJ2-3, with TRBD2 identical over 8 bases. Germline lookup yields CDR1 SQVTM and CDR2 ANQGSEA. This CDR3 spans 14 amino acids. Trimming at V came to 5 bases and at J to 2 bases, leaving 6 bases not matched to a gene. The CDR3 here is CSVFGGAATDTQYF. DNA for the CDR3: TGCAGCGTTTTCGGGGGGGCCGCCACAGATACGCAGTATTTT.

V is TRBV5-6 and J is TRBJ2-7; 7 bases map to TRBD1. Germline loops: CDR1 SGHDT, CDR2 YYEEEE. The CDR3 spans 13 residues. J gave up 0 bases and V 3 bases, and 0 bases lay outside the gene matches. CDR3 nucleotide sequence: TGTGCCAGCAGCTCAGGGGGCTCCTACGAGCAGTACTTC. Protein: CASSSGGSYEQYF.

The chain combines TRBV5-4 with TRBJ2-2; 9 nucleotides agree with TRBD2. After removal of 2 bases from V and 7 bases from J, the junction contained 6 bases not matched to a gene. CDR3 length: 15 residues. CDR1 and CDR2 from the germline V gene are SGHNT and YYREEE (reference sequence). The CDR3 is CASSFAGGPVGELFF. The CDR3, as DNA: TGTGCCAGCAGCTTCGCGGGGGGGCCGGTCGGGGAGCTGTTTTTT.

This clone has only a few counts. V usage is TRBV6-5 and J usage is TRBJ1-5; D is undetermined. Germline V gene data show CDR1 as MNHEY and CDR2 as SVGAGI. The CDR3 extends over 13 amino acids. V was pared by 2 bases and J by 4 bases, with 6 bases between. For the CDR3, the DNA is TGTGCCAGCAGTTACCACCTAAATCAGCCCCAGCATTTT. It yields the protein CASSYHLNQPQHF.

The chain couples TRBV5-6 to TRBJ2-3; TRBD2 matches 12 bases. The CDR3 sequence is 14 residues long. J was trimmed by 2 bases and V by 7 bases; bases with no gene match: 2. Germline loops: CDR1 SGHDT, CDR2 YYEEEE. CDR3: CASLAGGPTDTQYF. CDR3 coding DNA: TGTGCCAGCCTAGCGGGGGGGCCCACAGATACGCAGTATTTT.

This chain connects TRBV25-1 to TRBJ1-2, with TRBD1 matching 8 bases. Germline values: CDR1 MGHDK, CDR2 SYGVNS. The CDR3 length is 15 residues. With V trimmed by 6 bases and J by 2 bases, 8 bases remained unmatched. CDR3 residues: CASRADRGENYGYTF. The CDR3 coding sequence is TGTGCCAGCAGAGCTGACAGGGGTGAAAACTATGGCTACACCTTC.

This clone was observed a few times. The chain carries TRBV6-6 and TRBJ2-2; 8 positions agree with TRBD1. V trimming: 6 bases; J trimming: 4 bases; junction bases outside the gene matches: 10. From germline, CDR1 is MNHNY and CDR2 SVGAGI (reference sequence). The CDR3 sequence is 16 residues long. CDR3 nucleotides: TGTGCCAGCAGCTCCCCTAGGACAGGGAGCACCGGGGAGCTGTTTTTT. This codes for CASSSPRTGSTGELFF.

To note about this clone: The junction shows a germline mismatch at one end, possibly a read error. This same CDR3 is encoded by further DNA sequences in the sample. This chain joins TRBV2 and TRBJ2-7; weak D call: TRBD2 (6 bases). CDR1 SNHLY and CDR2 FYNNEI come from the germline V gene. This CDR3 is built from 12 residues. CDR3 sequence (DNA): TGCGCCGGAGGGGTTTCAGAGCACGAGCAGTACTTC. Translated, it gives CAGGVSEHEQYF.

This clone was picked up a small number of times. The CDR3 bases are TGCAGCGCCACGACGGGGGCGGACAGGGGGCTTGCTGAAGCTTTCTTT. Its protein is CSATTGADRGLAEAFF. The chain couples TRBV29-1 to TRBJ1-1, with 11 bases aligning to TRBD1. The V and J ends lost 7 bases and 6 bases, in that order; junction bases with no gene match: 16. Per germline, CDR1 SQVTM and CDR2 ANQGSEA. The CDR3 extends over 16 amino acids.

The chain uses TRBV9 and TRBJ1-5; 7 nucleotides align to TRBD1. The CDR3 extends over 17 amino acids. CDR1 and CDR2 (germline): SGDLS, YYNGEE. V shed 3 bases, J shed 1 base, and the junction held 10 bases outside the gene matches. In DNA form, the CDR3 reads TGTGCCAGCAGCGATCAAGGGGGCGCGGGAAGCAATCAGCCCCAGCATTTT. The encoded protein is CASSDQGGAGSNQPQHF.

The V call is TRBV5-1, the J call TRBJ2-1; the match to TRBD1 covers 7 bases. The trim removed 4 bases at V and 5 bases at J, leaving 6 bases unmatched. Germline V CDR1 and CDR2: SGHRS, YFSETQ. The CDR3 is made up of 14 amino acids. CDR3 amino acids: CASSIGTANNEQFF. CDR3 nucleotides: TGCGCCAGCAGCATCGGGACAGCTAACAATGAGCAGTTCTTC.

The chain recombines TRBV5-6 with TRBJ1-6; TRBD1 aligns across 7 bases. Germline V lookup: CDR1 SGHDT, CDR2 YYEEEE. The CDR3 is made up of 16 amino acids. The ends lost 5 bases at V and 9 bases at J; junction bases unmatched: 14. In nucleotides, the CDR3 is TGTGCCAGCAGTTACTCCCCGACAGGGACTGGTTCACCCCTCCACTTT. Translating gives CASSYSPTGTGSPLHF.

V is TRBV6-6 and J is TRBJ2-1, with TRBD2 matching 12 bases. Germline lookup yields CDR1 MNHNY and CDR2 SVGAGI (reference sequence). The CDR3 has 15 amino acids. The V segment lost 6 bases and the J segment 7 bases; nucleotides outside the gene matches: 7. CDR3: CASSPTSGGQNEQFF. The CDR3 DNA reads as TGTGCCAGCAGCCCAACTAGCGGGGGGCAGAATGAGCAGTTCTTC.

The V and J genes are TRBV30 and TRBJ2-3; 8 nucleotides match TRBD1. Germline V lookup: CDR1 GTSNPN, CDR2 SVGIG (reference sequence). The CDR3 has 14 amino acids. The V gene end was trimmed by 2 bases and the J gene end by 5 bases; junction bases not matched to a gene: 6. CDR3: CAWSSTGGRDTQYF. CDR3 bases: TGTGCCTGGAGTTCCACAGGGGGACGAGATACGCAGTATTTT.

The rearrangement joins TRBV2 to TRBJ2-3, with a possible D match to TRBD1 (5 bases). V was pared by 2 bases and J by 2 bases, with 11 bases between. Germline-derived CDR1 and CDR2 are SNHLY and FYNNEI. The CDR3 loop spans 15 amino acids. The CDR3 DNA sequence: TGTGCCAGCAGTGAACTGGACAACCCCACAGATACGCAGTATTTT. It translates to CASSELDNPTDTQYF.

The chain couples TRBV29-1 to TRBJ1-3, with D possibly matching TRBD1 (5 bases). Germline values: CDR1 SQVTM, CDR2 ANQGSEA. The CDR3 is 12 amino acids. With 8 bases removed from V and 0 bases from J, the gap between germline ends came to 8 bases. The CDR3 nucleotides read TGCAGCACGACAGACTCTGGAAACACCATATATTTT. Its translation: CSTTDSGNTIYF.

The chain carries TRBV7-9 and TRBJ1-4, with D possibly being TRBD1 (6 bases). V was shortened by 3 bases and J by 7 bases, with 6 bases between the two germline ends. Looked up from germline, CDR1 is SEHNR and CDR2 is FQNEAQ (reference sequence). The CDR3 contains 12 residues. CDR3 sequence: CASSLDSEKLFF. The CDR3 region has the DNA TGTGCCAGCAGCTTGGACAGTGAAAAACTGTTTTTT.

V is TRBV7-2 and J is TRBJ1-5, with D unclear. The V gene lost 2 bases and the J gene lost 0 bases, with 5 bases spanning the gap. This CDR3 has 14 residues. The germline CDR1 and CDR2 sequences are SGHTA and FQGNSA. CDR3 sequence reads: CASSLYSSNQPQHF. The CDR3 region has the DNA TGTGCCAGCAGCTTATACAGTAGCAATCAGCCCCAGCATTTT.

The V call is TRBV10-2, the J call TRBJ2-6; no definite D call. The CDR3 is 12 amino acids. Trimming left V 3 bases short and J 10 bases short, with 7 bases between. Germline V gives CDR1 WSHSY, CDR2 SAAADI. The CDR3 loop is CASSDQWNVLTF. For the CDR3, the DNA is TGCGCCAGCAGTGATCAGTGGAACGTCCTGACTTTC.

This clone was observed once. The gene calls are TRBV29-1 and TRBJ1-3; D may be TRBD1 (6 bases). CDR3 size: 15 residues. Germline loops: CDR1 SQVTM, CDR2 ANQGSEA. V lost 3 bases and J lost 0, with 12 bases in between. The CDR3 protein is CSVEDRFLSGNTIYF. CDR3 DNA: TGCAGCGTTGAGGACAGATTTCTCTCTGGAAACACCATATATTTT.

The chain uses TRBV7-9 and TRBJ1-2; D unresolved. This CDR3 is 15 amino acids long. Trimming shortened V by 3 bases and J by 0 bases, and 11 bases separated the two germline ends. CDR1 is SEHNR, CDR2 FQNEAQ, per germline (reference sequence). CDR3: CASSLGQVANYGYTF. The CDR3 DNA is TGTGCCAGCAGCTTGGGCCAGGTAGCTAACTATGGCTACACCTTC.